Below are 4 T cell receptor beta chains sequenced from a single sample in a study of T cell changes during pregnancy in multiple sclerosis. Sequencing was performed with immunoSEQ multiplex PCR; in TCRdb, only in-frame clones are kept and a portion is missing. The sample records about 41,000 clones, around 89% being singletons. The sample consisted of CD4+ T cells from peripheral blood mononuclear cells, taken in the first trimester of pregnancy. These receptors came from a female donor with multiple sclerosis, enrolled in a pregnancy study.

The chain joins TRBV7-2 to TRBJ2-1; tentative D call: TRBD2 (5 bases). The ends were cut back, 1 base at V and 5 bases at J, with 15 bases in the middle. Germline V CDR1 and CDR2: SGHTA, FQGNSA. CDR3 size: 16 residues. The DNA for the CDR3 is TGTGCCAGCAGCTTAGGGCTAGCTATCAATGACAATGAGCAGTTCTTC. Translation: CASSLGLAINDNEQFF. The full variable domain, with the rest looked up from reference TRBV7-2 and TRBJ2-1, is GAGVSQSPSNKVTEKGKDVELRCDPISGHTALYWYRQSLGQGLEFLIYFQGNSAPDKSGLPSDRFSAERTGGSVSTLTIQRTQQEDSAVYLCASSLGLAINDNEQFFGPGTRLTVL.

The genes are TRBV11-2 and TRBJ2-2; TRBD1 aligns across 9 bases. The V segment lost 2 bases and the J segment 4 bases; nucleotides outside the gene matches: 2. Germline V gives CDR1 SGHAT, CDR2 FQNNGV. This CDR3 spans 15 amino acids. CDR3 nucleotides: TGTGCCAGCAGCTTACTACAGGGGGCCACCGGGGAGCTGTTTTTT. Protein: CASSLLQGATGELFF.

The gene calls are TRBV6-6 and TRBJ1-1; 7 bases line up with TRBD1. The CDR3 is 16 amino acids. The ends lost 5 bases at V and 4 bases at J; junction bases unmatched: 13. In germline, CDR1 is MNHNY, CDR2 SVGAGI (reference sequence). The CDR3 DNA follows: TGTGCCAGCAGTCCTCGAGAGACAGGGTATCGCACTGAAGCTTTCTTT. Encoded protein: CASSPRETGYRTEAFF.

The chain links TRBV18 to TRBJ2-7, with 10 positions matching TRBD1. CDR1 is KGHSH, CDR2 LQKENI, per germline. J lost 4 bases, V lost 3 bases, and 6 bases had no gene match. This CDR3 has 15 residues. The CDR3 is CASSPGQGREYEQYF. CDR3 in DNA: TGTGCCAGCTCACCGGGACAGGGGAGGGAGTACGAGCAGTACTTC.